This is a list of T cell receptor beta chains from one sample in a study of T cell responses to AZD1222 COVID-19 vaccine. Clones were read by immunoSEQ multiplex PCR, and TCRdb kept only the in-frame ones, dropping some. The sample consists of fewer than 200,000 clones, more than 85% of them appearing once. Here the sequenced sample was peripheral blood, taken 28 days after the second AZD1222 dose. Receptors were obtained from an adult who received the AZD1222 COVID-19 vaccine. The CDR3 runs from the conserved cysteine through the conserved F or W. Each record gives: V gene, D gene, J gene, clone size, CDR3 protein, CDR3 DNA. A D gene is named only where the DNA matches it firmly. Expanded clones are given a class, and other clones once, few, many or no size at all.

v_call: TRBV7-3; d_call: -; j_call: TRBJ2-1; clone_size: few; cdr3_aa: CASSLQHPYNEQFF; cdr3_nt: TGTGCCAGCAGCCTCCAACATCCTTACAATGAGCAGTTCTTC
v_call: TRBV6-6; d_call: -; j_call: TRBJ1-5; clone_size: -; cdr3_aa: CASSSTIGNQPQHF; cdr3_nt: TGTGCCAGCAGTTCGACGATCGGCAATCAGCCCCAGCATTTT
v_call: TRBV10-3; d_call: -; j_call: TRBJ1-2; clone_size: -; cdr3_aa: CAIRSGTNTIYGYTF; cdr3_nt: TGTGCCATCAGGTCCGGGACAAATACGATCTATGGCTACACCTTC
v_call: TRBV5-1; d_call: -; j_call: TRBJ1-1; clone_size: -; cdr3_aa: CASSRLAANTEAFF; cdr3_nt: TGCGCCAGCAGCCGCTTAGCTGCGAACACTGAAGCTTTCTTT
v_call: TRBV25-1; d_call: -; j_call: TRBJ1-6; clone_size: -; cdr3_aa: CASGSSAAGGLSPLHF; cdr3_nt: TGTGCCAGCGGTTCCTCCGCGGCCGGGGGTTTGTCACCCCTCCACTTT
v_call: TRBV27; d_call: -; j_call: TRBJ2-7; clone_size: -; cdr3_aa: CASSPGTAWEQYF; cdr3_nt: TGTGCCAGCAGTCCAGGGACGGCCTGGGAGCAGTACTTC
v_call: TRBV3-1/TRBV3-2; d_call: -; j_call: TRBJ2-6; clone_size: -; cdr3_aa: CASSRDMSGANVLTF; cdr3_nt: TGTGCCAGCAGTCGCGATATGTCTGGGGCCAACGTCCTGACTTTC
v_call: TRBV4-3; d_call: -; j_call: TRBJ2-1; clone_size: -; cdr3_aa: CASSQDGATRQHLF; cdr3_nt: TGCGCCAGCAGCCAAGATGGGGCCACGAGGCAGCATCTCTTC
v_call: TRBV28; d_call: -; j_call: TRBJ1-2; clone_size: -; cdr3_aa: CASSLAALGGTF; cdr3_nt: TGTGCCAGCAGTTTAGCAGCACTGGGGGGGACCTTC
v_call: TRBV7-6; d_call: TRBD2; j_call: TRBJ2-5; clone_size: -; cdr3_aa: CASSPATSGGMQETQYF; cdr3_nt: TGTGCCAGCAGCCCAGCGACTAGCGGGGGAATGCAAGAGACCCAGTACTTC
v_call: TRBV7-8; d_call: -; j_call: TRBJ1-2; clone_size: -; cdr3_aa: CASSLGGTRFYGYTF; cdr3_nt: TGTGCCAGCAGCTTAGGGGGCACCCGATTCTATGGCTACACCTTC
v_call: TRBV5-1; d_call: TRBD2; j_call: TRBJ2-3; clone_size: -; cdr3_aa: CASRGTSGTDTQYF; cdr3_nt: TGCGCCAGCAGGGGGACTAGCGGTACAGATACGCAGTATTTT
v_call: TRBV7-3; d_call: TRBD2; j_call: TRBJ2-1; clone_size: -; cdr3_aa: CASSGTSGSPRRNEQFF; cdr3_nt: TGTGCCAGTTCAGGGACTAGCGGGAGCCCTCGTCGGAATGAGCAGTTCTTC
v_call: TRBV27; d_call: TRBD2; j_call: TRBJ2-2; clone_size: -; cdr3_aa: CASSPRAGENTGELFF; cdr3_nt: TGTGCCAGCAGCCCCCGCGCGGGGGAAAACACCGGGGAGCTGTTTTTT
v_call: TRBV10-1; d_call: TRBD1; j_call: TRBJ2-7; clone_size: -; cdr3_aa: CASSPWTGVDEQYF; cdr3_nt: TGCGCCAGCAGCCCTTGGACAGGGGTGGACGAGCAGTACTTC
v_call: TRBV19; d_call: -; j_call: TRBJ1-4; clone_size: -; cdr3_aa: CASSSTRAGGEKLFF; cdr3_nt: TGTGCCAGTAGTTCGACCCGGGCCGGCGGTGAAAAACTGTTTTTT
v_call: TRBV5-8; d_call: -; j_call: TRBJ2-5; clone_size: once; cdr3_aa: CASSLGFRAQETQYF; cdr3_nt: TGTGCCAGCAGCTTGGGATTCAGGGCCCAAGAGACCCAGTACTTC
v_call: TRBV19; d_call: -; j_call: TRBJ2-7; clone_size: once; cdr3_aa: CASSIAVPYEQYF; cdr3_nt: TGTGCCAGTAGTATTGCGGTCCCCTACGAGCAGTACTTC
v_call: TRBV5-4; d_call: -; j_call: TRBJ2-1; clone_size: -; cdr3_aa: CASSPTGRGYNEQFF; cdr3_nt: TGTGCCAGCAGCCCCACTGGGCGGGGTTACAATGAGCAGTTCTTC
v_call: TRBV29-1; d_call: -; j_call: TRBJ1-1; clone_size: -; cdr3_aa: CSASAVGAEAFF; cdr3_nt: TGCAGCGCTTCGGCGGTGGGGGCTGAAGCTTTCTTT
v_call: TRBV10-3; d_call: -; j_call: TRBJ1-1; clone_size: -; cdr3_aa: CAISESGAMSGNTEAFF; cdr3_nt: TGTGCCATCAGTGAGTCGGGGGCGATGTCCGGGAACACTGAAGCTTTCTTT
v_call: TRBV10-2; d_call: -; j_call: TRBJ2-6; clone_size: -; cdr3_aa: CASSDRQVSGANVLTF; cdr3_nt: TGCGCCAGCAGTGACCGACAGGTATCCGGGGCCAACGTCCTGACTTTC
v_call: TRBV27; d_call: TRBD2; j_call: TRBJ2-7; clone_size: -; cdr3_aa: CASSLTGGGGSYEQYF; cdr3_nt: TGTGCCAGCAGTTTAACGGGGGGGGGTGGTTCCTACGAGCAGTACTTC
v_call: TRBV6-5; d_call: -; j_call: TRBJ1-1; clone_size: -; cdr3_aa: CASSINTEAFF; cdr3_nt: TGTGCCAGTAGCATAAACACTGAAGCTTTCTTT
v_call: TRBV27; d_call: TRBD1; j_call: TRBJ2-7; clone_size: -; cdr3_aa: CASSLSPGQGSSYEQYF; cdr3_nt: TGTGCCAGCAGTTTATCCCCGGGACAGGGAAGCTCCTACGAGCAGTACTTC
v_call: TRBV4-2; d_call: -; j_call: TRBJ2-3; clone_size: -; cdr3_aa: CASSQVGSRPSSTDTQYF; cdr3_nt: TGTGCCAGCAGCCAAGTTGGGAGTAGACCCTCTAGCACAGATACGCAGTATTTT
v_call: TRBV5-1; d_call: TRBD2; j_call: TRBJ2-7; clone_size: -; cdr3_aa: CASSSTGGPYEQYF; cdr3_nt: TGCGCCAGCTCCTCCACGGGGGGTCCCTACGAGCAGTACTTC
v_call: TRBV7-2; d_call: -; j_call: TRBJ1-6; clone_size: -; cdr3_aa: CASSLARQGWSYNSPLHF; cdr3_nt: TGTGCCAGCAGCTTAGCGCGGCAGGGGTGGTCCTATAATTCACCCCTCCACTTT
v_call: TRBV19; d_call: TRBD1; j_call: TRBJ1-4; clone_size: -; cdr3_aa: CASSPRDRVNEKLFF; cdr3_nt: TGTGCCAGTAGTCCCCGGGACAGGGTGAATGAAAAACTGTTTTTT